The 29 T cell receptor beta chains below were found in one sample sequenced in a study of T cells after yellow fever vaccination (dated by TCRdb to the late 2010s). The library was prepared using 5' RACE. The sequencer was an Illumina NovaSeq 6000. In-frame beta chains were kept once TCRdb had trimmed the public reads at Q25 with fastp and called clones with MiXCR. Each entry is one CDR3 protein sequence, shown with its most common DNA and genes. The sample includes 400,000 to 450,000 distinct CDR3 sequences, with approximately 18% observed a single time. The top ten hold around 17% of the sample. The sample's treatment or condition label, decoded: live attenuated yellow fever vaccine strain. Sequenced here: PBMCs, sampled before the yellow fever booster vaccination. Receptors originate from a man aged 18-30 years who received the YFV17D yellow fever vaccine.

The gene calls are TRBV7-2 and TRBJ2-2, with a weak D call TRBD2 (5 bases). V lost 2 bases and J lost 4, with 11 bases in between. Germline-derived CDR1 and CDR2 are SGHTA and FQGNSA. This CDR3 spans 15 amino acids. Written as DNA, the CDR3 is TGTGCCAGCAGCTTAAGTCTAGCACGCACCGGGGAGCTGTTTTTT. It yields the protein CASSLSLARTGELFF.

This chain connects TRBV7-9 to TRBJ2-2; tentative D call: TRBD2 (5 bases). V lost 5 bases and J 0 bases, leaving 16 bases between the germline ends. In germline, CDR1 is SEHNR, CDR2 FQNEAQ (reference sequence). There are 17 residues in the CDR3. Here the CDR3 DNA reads TGTGCCAGCAGCGCCCCGGGGTGGGCTACGAACACCGGGGAGCTGTTTTTT. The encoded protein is CASSAPGWATNTGELFF.

CDR3 region: CASSYTSVSGNTQYF. CDR3 nucleotides: TGTGCCAGCAGTTATACTAGCGTTTCGGGGAATACGCAGTATTTT. The genes are TRBV5-5 and TRBJ2-3; TRBD2 agrees at 7 bases. V lost 5 bases to trimming and J lost 7 bases; unmatched junction nucleotides: 13. CDR1 SGHKS and CDR2 YYEKEE come from the germline V gene (reference sequence). The CDR3 runs 15 residues.

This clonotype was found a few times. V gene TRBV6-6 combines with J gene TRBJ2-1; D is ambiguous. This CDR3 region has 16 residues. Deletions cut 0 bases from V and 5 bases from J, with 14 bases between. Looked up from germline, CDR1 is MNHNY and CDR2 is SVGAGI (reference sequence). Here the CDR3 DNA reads TGTGCCAGCAGTTACTCGCACAGCTTACTTGACAATGAGCAGTTCTTC. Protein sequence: CASSYSHSLLDNEQFF.

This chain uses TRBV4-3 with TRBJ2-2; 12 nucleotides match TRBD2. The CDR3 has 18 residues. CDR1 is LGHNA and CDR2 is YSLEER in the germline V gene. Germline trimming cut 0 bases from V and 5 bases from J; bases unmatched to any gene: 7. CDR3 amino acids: CASSQELAGGRTTGELFF. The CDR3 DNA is TGCGCCAGCAGCCAAGAACTAGCGGGGGGCCGAACGACCGGGGAGCTGTTTTTT.

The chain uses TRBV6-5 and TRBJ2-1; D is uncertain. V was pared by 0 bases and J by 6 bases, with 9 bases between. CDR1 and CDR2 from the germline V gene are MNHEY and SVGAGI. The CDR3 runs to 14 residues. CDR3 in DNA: TGTGCCAGCAGTTACTCGACCCCCGGCAATGAGCAGTTCTTC. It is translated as CASSYSTPGNEQFF.

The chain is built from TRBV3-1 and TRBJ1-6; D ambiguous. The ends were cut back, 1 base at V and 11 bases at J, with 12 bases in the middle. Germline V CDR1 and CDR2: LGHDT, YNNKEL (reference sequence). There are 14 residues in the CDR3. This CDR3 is CASSQGRKVTPLHF. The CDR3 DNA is TGTGCCAGCAGCCAAGGGCGGAAGGTTACACCCCTCCACTTT.

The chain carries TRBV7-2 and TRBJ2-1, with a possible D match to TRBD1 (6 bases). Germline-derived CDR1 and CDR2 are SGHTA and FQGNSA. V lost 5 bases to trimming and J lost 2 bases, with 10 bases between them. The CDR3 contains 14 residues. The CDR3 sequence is CASSIQGTYNEQFF. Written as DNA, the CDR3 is TGTGCCAGCAGCATACAGGGTACCTACAATGAGCAGTTCTTC.

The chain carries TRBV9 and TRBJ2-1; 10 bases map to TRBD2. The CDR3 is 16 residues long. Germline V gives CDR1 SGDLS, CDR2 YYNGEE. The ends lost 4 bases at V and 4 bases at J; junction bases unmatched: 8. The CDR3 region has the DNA TGTGCCAGCAGCCGAGCTCTAGCGGGGGCATACAATGAGCAGTTCTTC. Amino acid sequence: CASSRALAGAYNEQFF. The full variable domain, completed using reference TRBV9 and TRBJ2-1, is DSGVTQTPKHLITATGQRVTLRCSPRSGDLSVYWYQQSLDQGLQFLIQYYNGEERAKGNILERFSAQQFPDLHSELNLSSLELGDSALYFCASSRALAGAYNEQFFGPGTRLTVL.

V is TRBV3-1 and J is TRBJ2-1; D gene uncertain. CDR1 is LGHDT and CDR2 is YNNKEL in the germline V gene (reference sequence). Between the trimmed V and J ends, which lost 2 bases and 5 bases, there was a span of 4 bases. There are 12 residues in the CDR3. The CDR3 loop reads CASSQLHNEQFF. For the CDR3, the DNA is TGTGCCAGCAGCCAACTGCACAATGAGCAGTTCTTC.

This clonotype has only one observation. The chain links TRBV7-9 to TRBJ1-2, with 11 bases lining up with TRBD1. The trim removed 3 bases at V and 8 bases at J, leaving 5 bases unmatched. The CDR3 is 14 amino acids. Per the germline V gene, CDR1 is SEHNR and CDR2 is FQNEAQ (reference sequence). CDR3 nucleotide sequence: TGTGCCAGCAGCTTTCCGGGACAGGGGGACGGCTACACCTTC. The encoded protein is CASSFPGQGDGYTF.

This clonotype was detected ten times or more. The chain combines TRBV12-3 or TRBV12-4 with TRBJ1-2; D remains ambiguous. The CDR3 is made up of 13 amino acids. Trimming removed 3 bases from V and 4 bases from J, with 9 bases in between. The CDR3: CASSFGETYGYTF. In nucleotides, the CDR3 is TGTGCCAGCAGTTTCGGGGAAACCTATGGCTACACCTTC.

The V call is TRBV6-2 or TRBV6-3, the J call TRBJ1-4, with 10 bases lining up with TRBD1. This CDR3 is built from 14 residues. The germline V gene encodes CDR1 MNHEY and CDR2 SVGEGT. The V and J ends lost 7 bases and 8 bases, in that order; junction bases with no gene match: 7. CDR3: CASKNPTGGEKLFF. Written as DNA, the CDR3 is TGTGCCAGCAAGAACCCGACAGGGGGCGAAAAACTGTTTTTT.

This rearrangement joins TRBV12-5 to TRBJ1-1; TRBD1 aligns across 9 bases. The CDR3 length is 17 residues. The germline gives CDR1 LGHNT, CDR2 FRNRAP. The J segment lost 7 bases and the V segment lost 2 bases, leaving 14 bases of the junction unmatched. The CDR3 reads CASGLRTVAQGASEAFF. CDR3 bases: TGTGCTAGTGGTTTGCGTACCGTAGCACAGGGGGCCAGTGAAGCTTTCTTT.

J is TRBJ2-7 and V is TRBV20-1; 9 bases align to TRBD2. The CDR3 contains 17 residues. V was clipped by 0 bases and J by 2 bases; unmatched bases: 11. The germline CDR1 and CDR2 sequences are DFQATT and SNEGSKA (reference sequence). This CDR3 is CSARDVGRLADAYEQYV. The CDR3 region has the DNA TGCAGTGCTAGAGACGTCGGGAGACTAGCGGATGCCTACGAGCAGTACGTC.

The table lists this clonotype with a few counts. CDR3: CASSLEMWDSGSPLHF. In DNA form, the CDR3 reads TGTGCCAGCAGCTTAGAAATGTGGGACTCGGGTTCACCCCTCCACTTT. The rearrangement uses TRBV11-2 and TRBJ1-6; perhaps TRBD1 as D (5 bases). Germline values: CDR1 SGHAT, CDR2 FQNNGV. CDR3 length equals 16 residues. V lost 0 bases to trimming and J lost 9 bases, with 15 bases between them.

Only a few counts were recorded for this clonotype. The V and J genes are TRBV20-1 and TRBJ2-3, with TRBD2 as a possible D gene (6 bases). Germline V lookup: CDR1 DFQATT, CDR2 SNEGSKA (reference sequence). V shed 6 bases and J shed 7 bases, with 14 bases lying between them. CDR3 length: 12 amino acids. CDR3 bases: TGCAGTGCCGCGGACTATATCCATACGCAGTATTTT. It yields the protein CSAADYIHTQYF.

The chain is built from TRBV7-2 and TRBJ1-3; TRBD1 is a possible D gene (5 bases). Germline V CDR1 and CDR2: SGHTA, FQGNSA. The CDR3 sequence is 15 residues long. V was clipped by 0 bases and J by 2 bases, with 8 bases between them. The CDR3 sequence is CASSLARGAGNTIYF. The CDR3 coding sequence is TGTGCCAGCAGCTTAGCTAGGGGTGCTGGAAACACCATATATTTT.

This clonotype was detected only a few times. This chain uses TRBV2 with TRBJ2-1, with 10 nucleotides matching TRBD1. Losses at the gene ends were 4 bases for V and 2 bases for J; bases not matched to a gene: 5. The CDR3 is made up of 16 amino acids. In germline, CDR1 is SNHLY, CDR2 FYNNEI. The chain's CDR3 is CASSGGQGRTYNEQFF. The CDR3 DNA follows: TGTGCCAGCAGTGGGGGACAGGGGCGTACCTACAATGAGCAGTTCTTC.

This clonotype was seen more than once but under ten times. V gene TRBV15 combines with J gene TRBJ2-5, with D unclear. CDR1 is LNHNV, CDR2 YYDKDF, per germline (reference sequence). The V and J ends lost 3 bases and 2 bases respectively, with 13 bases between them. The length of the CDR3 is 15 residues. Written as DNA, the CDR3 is TGTGCCACCAGCAGGGTGCGTGGGGTACAAGAGACCCAGTACTTC. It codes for CATSRVRGVQETQYF.

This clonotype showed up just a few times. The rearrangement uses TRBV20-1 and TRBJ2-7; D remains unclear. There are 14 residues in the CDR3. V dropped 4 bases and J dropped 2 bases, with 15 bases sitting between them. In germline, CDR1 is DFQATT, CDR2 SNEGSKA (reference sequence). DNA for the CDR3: TGCAGTGCTACGGTAGAGGTTCCTGCCTACGAGCAGTACTTC. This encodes CSATVEVPAYEQYF.

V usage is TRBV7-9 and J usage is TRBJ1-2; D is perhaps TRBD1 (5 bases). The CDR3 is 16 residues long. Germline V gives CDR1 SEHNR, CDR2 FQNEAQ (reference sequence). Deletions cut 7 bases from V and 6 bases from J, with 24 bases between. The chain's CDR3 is CASTATIGIGVDGYTF. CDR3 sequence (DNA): TGTGCCAGCACCGCAACCATCGGGATAGGGGTGGATGGCTACACCTTC.

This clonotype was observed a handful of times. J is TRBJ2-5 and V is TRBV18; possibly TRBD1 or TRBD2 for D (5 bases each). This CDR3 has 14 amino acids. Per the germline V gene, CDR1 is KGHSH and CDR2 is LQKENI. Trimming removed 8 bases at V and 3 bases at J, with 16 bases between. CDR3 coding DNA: TGTGCCAGCACCGTCCGGGACGGGAAAGAGACCCAGTACTTC. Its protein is CASTVRDGKETQYF.

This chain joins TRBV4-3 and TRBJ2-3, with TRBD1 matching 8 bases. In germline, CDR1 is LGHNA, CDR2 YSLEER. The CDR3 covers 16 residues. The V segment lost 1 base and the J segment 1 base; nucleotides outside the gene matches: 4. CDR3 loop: CASSQGQGLRTDTQYF. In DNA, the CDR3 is TGCGCCAGCAGCCAAGGACAGGGGCTCCGCACAGATACGCAGTATTTT.

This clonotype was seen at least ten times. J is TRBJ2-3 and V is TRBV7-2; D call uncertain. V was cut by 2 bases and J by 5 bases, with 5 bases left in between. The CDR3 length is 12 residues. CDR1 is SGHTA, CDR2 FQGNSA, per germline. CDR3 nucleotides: TGTGCCAGCAGCTTACTAAGAGATACGCAGTATTTT. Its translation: CASSLLRDTQYF.

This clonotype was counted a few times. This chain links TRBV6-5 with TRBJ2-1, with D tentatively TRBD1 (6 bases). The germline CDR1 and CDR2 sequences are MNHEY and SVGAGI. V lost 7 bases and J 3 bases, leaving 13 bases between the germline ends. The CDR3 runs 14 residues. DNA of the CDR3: TGTGCCAGCACCCCTAGACAGGACTACAATGAGCAGTTCTTC. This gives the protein CASTPRQDYNEQFF.

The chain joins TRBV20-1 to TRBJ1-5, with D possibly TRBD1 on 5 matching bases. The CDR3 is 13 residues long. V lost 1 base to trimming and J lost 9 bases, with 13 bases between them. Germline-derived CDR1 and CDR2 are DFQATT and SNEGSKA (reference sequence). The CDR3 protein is CSARAGGGRPQHF. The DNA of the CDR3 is TGCAGTGCTAGAGCTGGGGGGGGGAGGCCCCAGCATTTT.

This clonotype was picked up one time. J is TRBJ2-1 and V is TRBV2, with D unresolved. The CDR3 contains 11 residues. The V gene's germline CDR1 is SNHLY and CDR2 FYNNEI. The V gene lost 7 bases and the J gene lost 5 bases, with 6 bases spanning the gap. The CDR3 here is CASNTDNEQFF. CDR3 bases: TGTGCCAGCAATACAGACAATGAGCAGTTCTTC.

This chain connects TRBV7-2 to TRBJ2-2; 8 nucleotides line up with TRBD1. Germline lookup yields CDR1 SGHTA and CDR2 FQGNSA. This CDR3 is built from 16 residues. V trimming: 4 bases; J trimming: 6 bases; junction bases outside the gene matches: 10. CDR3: CASSYPGDRRAGELFF. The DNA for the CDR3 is TGTGCCAGCAGCTACCCTGGGGACAGGCGGGCCGGGGAGCTGTTTTTT. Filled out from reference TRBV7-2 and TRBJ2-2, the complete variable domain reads GAGVSQSPSNKVTEKGKDVELRCDPISGHTALYWYRQSLGQGLEFLIYFQGNSAPDKSGLPSDRFSAERTGGSVSTLTIQRTQQEDSAVYLCASSYPGDRRAGELFFGEGSRLTVL.